This T cell receptor beta chain is from a study of blood T cell repertoires in COVID-19. Study as a whole: Both acute and convalescent COVID-19 samples were obtained from the United States, Italy and Spain. PBMCs, B-cell-depleted T cells, or T cells provided the cDNA or gDNA that made up the material.

CDR1 is MNHEY, CDR2 SVGAGI, per germline. This CDR3 spans 14 amino acids. V was cut by 2 bases and J by 7 bases, with 9 bases left in between. Under the authors' procedure: Using reference gene primer amplification, nucleated cell counts were estimated. Data came from immunoSEQ multiplex PCR; TCRdb stores just in-frame clones and leaves some out. V, J and clone size were drawn from that table, and D and trimming were deduced from the DNA. The table shows about 85,000 clones, with about 80% occurring only once. The genes are TRBV6-5 and TRBJ1-6; a weak D match, TRBD1 (5 bases). The TCR comes from a human donor in a cohort sampled during active COVID-19. Source material: peripheral blood. This CDR3 reads CASSYKGENSPLHF. The CDR3 nucleotides read TGTGCCAGCAGTTACAAAGGGGAAAATTCACCCCTCCACTTT.